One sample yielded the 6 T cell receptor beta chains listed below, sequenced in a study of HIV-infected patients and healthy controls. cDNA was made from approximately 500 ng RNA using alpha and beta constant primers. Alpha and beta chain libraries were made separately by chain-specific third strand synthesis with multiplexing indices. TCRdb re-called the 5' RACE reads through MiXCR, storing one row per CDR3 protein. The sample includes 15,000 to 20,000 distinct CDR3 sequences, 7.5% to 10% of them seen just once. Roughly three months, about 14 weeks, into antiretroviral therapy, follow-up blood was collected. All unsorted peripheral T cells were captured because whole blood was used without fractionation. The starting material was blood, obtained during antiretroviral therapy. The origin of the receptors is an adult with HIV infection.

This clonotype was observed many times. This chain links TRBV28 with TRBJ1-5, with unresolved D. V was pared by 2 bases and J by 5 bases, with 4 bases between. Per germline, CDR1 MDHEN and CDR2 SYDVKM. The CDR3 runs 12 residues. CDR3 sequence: CASSLVDQPQHF. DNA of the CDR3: TGTGCCAGCAGTTTAGTGGATCAGCCCCAGCATTTT.

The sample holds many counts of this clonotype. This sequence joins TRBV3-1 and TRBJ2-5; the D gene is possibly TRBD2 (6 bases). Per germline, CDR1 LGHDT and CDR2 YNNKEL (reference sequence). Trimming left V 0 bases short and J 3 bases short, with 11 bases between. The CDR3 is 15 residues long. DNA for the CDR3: TGTGCCAGCAGCCAAGATCTGCGGGGTGAAGAGACCCAGTACTTC. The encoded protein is CASSQDLRGEETQYF.

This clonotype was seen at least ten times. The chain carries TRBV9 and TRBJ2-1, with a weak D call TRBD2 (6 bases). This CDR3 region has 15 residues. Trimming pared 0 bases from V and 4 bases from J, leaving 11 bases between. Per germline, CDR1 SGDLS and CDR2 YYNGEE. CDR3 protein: CASSVGGLQYNEQFF. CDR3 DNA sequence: TGTGCCAGCAGCGTAGGCGGACTACAGTACAATGAGCAGTTCTTC.

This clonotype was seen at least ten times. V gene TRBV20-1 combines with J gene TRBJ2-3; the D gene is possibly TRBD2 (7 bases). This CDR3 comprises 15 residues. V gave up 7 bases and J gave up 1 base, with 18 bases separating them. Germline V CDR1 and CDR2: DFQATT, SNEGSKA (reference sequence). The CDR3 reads CSGYVGGGGTDTQYF. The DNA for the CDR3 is TGCAGTGGATACGTAGGGGGGGGCGGCACAGATACGCAGTATTTT.

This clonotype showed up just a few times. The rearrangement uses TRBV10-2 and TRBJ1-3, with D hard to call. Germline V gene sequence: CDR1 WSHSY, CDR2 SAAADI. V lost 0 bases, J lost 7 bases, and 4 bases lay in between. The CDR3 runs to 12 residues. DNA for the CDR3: TGCGCCAGCAGTGAGTCGAAGAACACCATATATTTT. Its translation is CASSESKNTIYF.

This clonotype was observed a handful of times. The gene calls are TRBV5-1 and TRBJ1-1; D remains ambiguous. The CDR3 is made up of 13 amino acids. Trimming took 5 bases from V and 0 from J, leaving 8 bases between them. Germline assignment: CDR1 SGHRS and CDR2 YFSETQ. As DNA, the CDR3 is TGCGCCAGCAGGGCAGGCATGAACACTGAAGCTTTCTTT. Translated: CASRAGMNTEAFF. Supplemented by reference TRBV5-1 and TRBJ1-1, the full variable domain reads KAGVTQTPRYLIKTRGQQVTLSCSPISGHRSVSWYQQTPGQGLQFLFEYFSETQRNKGNFPGRFSGRQFSNSRSEMNVSTLELGDSALYLCASRAGMNTEAFFGQGTRLTVV.